This T cell receptor beta chain was captured by sequencing in a study of blood T cells in healthy people across ages. Study results and limitations: Naive and antigen-experienced cells could not be conclusively compared, given unsorted PBMCs.

The V gene lost 5 bases and the J gene lost 5 bases, with 15 bases spanning the gap. The CDR3 is 14 amino acids. CDR1 is MDHEN and CDR2 is SYDVKM in the germline V gene. Extractions gave at least 5 micrograms of total RNA per sample. To note about this clonotype: No antigen is known for it. A much larger clone lies a single base off, so this may be a read error.

Together with a sample-barcoded 5' primer, a J-beta primer mix was included in a second PCR lasting roughly 6 to 12 cycles. Through a template-switch adaptor with 12 random nucleotides, each cDNA molecule received a tag. Using its own MiXCR run on the 5' RACE reads, TCRdb lists one record per CDR3 protein. The sample shows under 1 million distinct CDR3 sequences, approximately 44% of them seen only once. This clonotype was obtained from a man in his fifties or sixties in good health. V usage is TRBV28 and J usage is TRBJ2-5, with D tentatively TRBD1 (5 bases). The sequenced material came from blood. CDR3 loop: CASSLQGSRETQYF. The CDR3 DNA reads as TGTGCCAGCAGTCTGCAGGGCAGCAGGGAGACCCAGTACTTC.